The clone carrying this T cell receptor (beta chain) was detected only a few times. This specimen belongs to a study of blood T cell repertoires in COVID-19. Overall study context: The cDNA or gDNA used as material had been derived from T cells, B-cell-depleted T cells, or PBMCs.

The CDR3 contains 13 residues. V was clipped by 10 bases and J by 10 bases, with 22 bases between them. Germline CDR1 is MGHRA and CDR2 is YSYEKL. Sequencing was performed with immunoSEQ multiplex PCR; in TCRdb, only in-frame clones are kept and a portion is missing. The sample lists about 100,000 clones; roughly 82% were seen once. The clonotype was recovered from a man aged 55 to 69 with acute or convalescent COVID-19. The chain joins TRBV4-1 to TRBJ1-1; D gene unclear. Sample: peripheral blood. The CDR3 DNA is TGCGCCACAGACGAGGGCGCTGGGGAGGGAGCTTTCTTT. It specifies CATDEGAGEGAFF.